The rows below give T cell receptor beta chains drawn from one sample of a study of blood T cell repertoires in COVID-19. Repertoires were generated with immunoSEQ multiplex PCR, while TCRdb's copy carries only in-frame clones and drops some. This sample has 150,000 or so clones; 87% occur once, and the top ten carry 5%. Sequenced input: peripheral blood. The receptors were sampled from a human donor in a cohort sampled during active COVID-19. The CDR3 runs from the conserved cysteine through the conserved F or W. A D gene is named only where the DNA matches it firmly. Not all rows give a size; the values are once, few, many and, for expanded clones, a class.

abundance | j_gene | v_gene | d_gene | len | CDR3aa | CDR3nt
- | TRBJ1-5 | TRBV28 | TRBD1 | 16 | CAIRRTGRGLNQPQHF | TGTGCCATCCGGAGGACAGGGAGGGGGTTAAATCAGCCCCAGCATTTT
- | TRBJ2-6 | TRBV7-2 | TRBD1 | 16 | CASSFAGGVGANVLTF | TGTGCCAGCAGCTTTGCAGGGGGCGTTGGGGCCAACGTCCTGACTTTC
- | TRBJ2-3 | TRBV28 | - | 15 | CASSSLLASTDTQYF | TGTGCCAGCAGTTCTCTCCTGGCCAGCACAGATACGCAGTATTTT
- | TRBJ1-1 | TRBV6-2/TRBV6-3 | - | 16 | CASSYALQGPISEAFF | TGTGCCAGCAGTTACGCCTTACAGGGCCCCATCTCTGAAGCTTTCTTT
- | TRBJ2-2 | TRBV9 | TRBD2 | 16 | CASSVAGGTNTGELFF | TGTGCCAGCAGCGTCGCGGGGGGCACCAACACCGGGGAGCTGTTTTTT
- | TRBJ2-7 | TRBV3-1/TRBV3-2 | TRBD2 | 15 | CASSQDGGRGREQYF | TGTGCCAGCAGCCAAGATGGAGGGAGGGGCCGCGAGCAGTACTTC
- | TRBJ2-7 | TRBV5-6 | TRBD1 | 16 | CASSLAGTAQSYEQYF | TGTGCCAGCAGCTTGGCCGGGACAGCACAGTCCTACGAGCAGTACTTC
- | TRBJ2-3 | TRBV2 | TRBD2 | 16 | CASNKGLAGAADTQYF | TGTGCCAGCAACAAGGGACTAGCGGGAGCGGCAGATACGCAGTATTTT
- | TRBJ2-7 | TRBV23-1 | - | 15 | CASTHGRTALYEQYF | TGCGCCAGCACCCACGGCCGGACAGCACTCTACGAGCAGTACTTC
- | TRBJ1-5 | TRBV6-5 | - | 15 | CASSYRNGTDQPQHF | TGTGCCAGCAGTTACCGGAATGGGACTGATCAGCCCCAGCATTTT
- | TRBJ2-5 | TRBV19 | - | 14 | CASSIDRGRETQYF | TGTGCCAGTAGTATAGATCGGGGGAGGGAGACCCAGTACTTC
- | TRBJ1-1 | TRBV15 | TRBD1 | 15 | CATSRSGGLNTEAFF | TGTGCCACCAGCAGATCAGGGGGCTTGAACACTGAAGCTTTCTTT
- | TRBJ2-6 | TRBV10-3 | - | 16 | CAISDDSLSGANVLTF | TGTGCCATCAGTGACGATAGCCTCTCTGGGGCCAACGTCCTGACTTTC
- | TRBJ2-3 | TRBV5-1 | TRBD2 | 18 | CASSPGLAGAVSTDTQYF | TGCGCCAGCAGCCCGGGACTAGCGGGGGCCGTGAGCACAGATACGCAGTATTTT
- | TRBJ1-1 | TRBV28 | - | 14 | CASSLRGLGTEAFF | TGTGCCAGCAGTTTACGGGGATTGGGCACTGAAGCTTTCTTT
medium-sized | TRBJ1-2 | TRBV7-2 | TRBD1 | 16 | CASSLDSGTGNYGYTF | TGTGCCAGCAGCTTAGACAGCGGGACAGGGAACTATGGCTACACCTTC
- | TRBJ2-7 | TRBV6-5 | - | 12 | CASGSGAYEQYF | TGTGCCAGCGGGTCGGGGGCCTACGAGCAGTACTTC
- | TRBJ2-3 | TRBV2 | TRBD2 | 17 | CASSERRDYTGTDTQYF | TGTGCCAGCAGCGAACGGAGGGACTACACAGGCACAGATACGCAGTATTTT
- | TRBJ1-6 | TRBV6-6 | TRBD1 | 15 | CASSYSGQGGSPLHF | TGTGCCAGCAGTTACTCGGGACAGGGAGGTTCACCCCTCCACTTT
- | TRBJ2-7 | TRBV21-1 | - | 16 | CASRSPNRGRRYEQYF | TGTGCCAGCAGATCACCCAACAGGGGGCGGAGGTACGAGCAGTACTTC
- | TRBJ2-5 | TRBV5-1 | - | 15 | CASSLAPGEAGTQYF | TGCGCCAGCAGCTTGGCCCCCGGAGAGGCCGGGACCCAGTACTTC
- | TRBJ2-7 | TRBV14 | - | 15 | CASSQTRDRRYEQYF | TGTGCCAGCAGCCAAACGCGGGACAGAAGGTACGAACAGTACTTC
- | TRBJ1-4 | TRBV5-1 | TRBD1 | 15 | CASSVDRATNEKLFF | TGCGCCAGCAGCGTCGACAGGGCAACTAATGAAAAACTGTTTTTT
- | TRBJ2-1 | TRBV6-2/TRBV6-3 | - | 18 | CASSLVRGGTGIYNEQFF | TGTGCCAGCAGCCTAGTTAGGGGGGGTACAGGGATTTACAATGAGCAGTTCTTC
- | TRBJ2-1 | TRBV6-5 | TRBD1 | 15 | CASSPGQGLYNEQFF | TGTGCCAGCAGTCCGGGACAGGGGTTATACAATGAGCAGTTCTTC
- | TRBJ1-1 | TRBV24-1 | TRBD1 | 13 | CATSDQTGFGAFF | TGTGCCACCAGTGACCAGACAGGGTTTGGGGCTTTCTTT
- | TRBJ2-7 | TRBV28 | - | 14 | CASSLPGALDEQYF | TGTGCCAGCAGTTTACCAGGGGCGTTAGACGAGCAGTACTTC
- | TRBJ2-5 | TRBV30 | TRBD1 | 14 | CAWTGTGLGETQYF | TGTGCCTGGACGGGGACAGGGTTAGGGGAGACCCAGTACTTC
- | TRBJ1-5 | TRBV5-6 | TRBD1 | 16 | CASSRGTGEKGQPQHF | TGTGCCAGCAGCCGCGGGACAGGGGAAAAGGGTCAGCCCCAGCATTTT
- | TRBJ2-5 | TRBV11-2 | - | 15 | CASSWGTGVQETQYF | TGTGCCAGCAGCTGGGGGACGGGGGTCCAAGAGACCCAGTACTTC
few | TRBJ2-5 | TRBV7-9 | - | 15 | CASSNSRTQQETQYF | TGTGCCAGCAGCAATTCGCGAACGCAACAAGAGACCCAGTACTTC
- | TRBJ1-6 | TRBV30 | - | 15 | CAWSVNRGQGSPLHF | TGTGCCTGGAGTGTAAATAGGGGCCAAGGTTCACCCCTCCACTTT
- | TRBJ1-6 | TRBV3-1/TRBV3-2 | - | 16 | CASSQVGDRIGSPLHF | TGTGCCAGCAGCCAAGTCGGAGATAGGATAGGTTCACCCCTCCACTTT
- | TRBJ1-2 | TRBV30 | - | 15 | CAWSRTGRGGYGYTF | TGTGCCTGGAGCCGAACAGGGAGGGGTGGCTATGGCTACACCTTC
- | TRBJ2-4 | TRBV6-5 | TRBD1 | 15 | CASSRGSQAKNIQYF | TGTGCCAGCAGCAGGGGGAGCCAAGCCAAAAACATTCAGTACTTC
- | TRBJ2-7 | TRBV6-2/TRBV6-3 | - | 13 | CASSYEGYRRLYF | TGTGCCAGCAGTTACGAGGGCTATCGGCGGCTGTACTTC
once | TRBJ1-3 | TRBV5-1 | TRBD1 | 15 | CASTPTGGSGNTIYF | TGCGCCAGCACGCCCACAGGGGGCTCTGGAAACACCATATATTTT
- | TRBJ1-2 | TRBV20-1 | TRBD1 | 13 | CSASSGGNYGYTF | TGCAGTGCTAGTTCAGGGGGTAACTATGGCTACACCTTC
- | TRBJ2-7 | TRBV3-1/TRBV3-2 | TRBD2 | 16 | CASSQVYGGASHEQYF | TGTGCCAGCAGCCAAGTATACGGGGGGGCCTCCCACGAGCAGTACTTC
- | TRBJ1-2 | TRBV7-9 | - | 15 | CASSLVRGLGGGYTF | TGTGCCAGCAGCTTAGTGCGGGGTTTGGGTGGCGGCTACACCTTC
- | TRBJ2-7 | TRBV5-6 | - | 14 | CASSLDSRPYEQYF | TGTGCCAGCAGCTTGGACAGTCGTCCCTACGAGCAGTACTTC
- | TRBJ1-1 | TRBV5-1 | TRBD1 | 14 | CASSWGQGGTEAFF | TGCGCCAGCAGCTGGGGACAGGGCGGCACTGAAGCTTTCTTT
- | TRBJ2-1 | TRBV24-1 | - | 11 | CATSGVLGQFF | TGTGCCACCAGTGGAGTCCTAGGGCAGTTCTTC
- | TRBJ2-2 | TRBV2 | - | 14 | CASTRDQITGELFF | TGTGCCAGCACCCGGGATCAAATCACCGGGGAGCTGTTTTTT
many | TRBJ2-7 | TRBV27 | TRBD2 | 15 | CASSQSAGGYYEQYF | TGTGCCAGCAGCCAGTCAGCGGGAGGGTACTACGAGCAGTACTTC
- | TRBJ2-7 | TRBV4-1 | - | 14 | CASSQEGLAYEQYF | TGCGCCAGCAGCCAAGAAGGGCTAGCATACGAGCAGTACTTC
- | TRBJ1-2 | TRBV3-1/TRBV3-2 | TRBD1 | 16 | CASSPHPDRGRSGYTF | TGTGCCAGCAGCCCTCACCCGGACAGGGGGCGCAGTGGCTACACCTTC
- | TRBJ2-5 | TRBV5-1 | - | 15 | CASSLYGQAGETQYF | TGCGCCAGCAGCTTGTACGGACAGGCGGGGGAGACCCAGTACTTC
- | TRBJ1-3 | TRBV29-1 | TRBD1 | 13 | CSVLTGAGNTIYF | TGCAGCGTCCTGACAGGGGCTGGAAACACCATATATTTT
- | TRBJ1-1 | TRBV28 | - | 12 | CASSRGGFEAFF | TGTGCCAGCAGTCGCGGGGGGTTCGAAGCTTTCTTT
- | TRBJ1-1 | TRBV15 | - | 11 | CATSRSGEAFF | TGTGCCACCAGCAGATCGGGAGAAGCTTTCTTT
- | TRBJ1-2 | TRBV3-1/TRBV3-2 | - | 15 | CASSQDWTRQHGYTF | TGTGCCAGCAGCCAAGATTGGACCCGACAGCATGGCTACACCTTC
few | TRBJ2-7 | TRBV7-2 | TRBD2 | 14 | CASSWVAGRTEQYF | TGTGCCAGCAGCTGGGTAGCGGGAAGGACCGAGCAGTACTTC
- | TRBJ2-5 | TRBV4-3 | TRBD2 | 15 | CASSQDGTIQETQYF | TGCGCCAGCAGCCAAGATGGGACTATACAAGAGACCCAGTACTTC
- | TRBJ1-3 | TRBV5-1 | - | 12 | CASSLEGVSIYF | TGCGCCAGCAGCTTGGAAGGGGTCAGCATATATTTT
- | TRBJ1-2 | TRBV5-1 | - | 14 | CASAREATNYGYTF | TGCGCCAGCGCCCGGGAGGCGACTAACTATGGCTACACCTTC